This note documents a single T cell receptor beta chain sequence. Antigen: not known. Sequencing used immunoSEQ multiplex PCR; TCRdb keeps in-frame clones, though not all of them. The table has tens of thousands of clones, around 82% seen once. Time point described: baseline, week 1 (first vaccination visit). Noted treatment: pre-vaccination baseline after standard-of-care therapy. New IDH1-mutant, ATRX-lost WHO grade 3 or 4 astrocytomas occurred in donors. Trimming shortened V by 4 bases and J by 6 bases, and 10 bases separated the two germline ends. The CDR3 runs 13 residues. Germline CDR1 and CDR2: MNHNS and SASEGT. This entry comes from a study of a mutant IDH1 vaccine in newly diagnosed glioma. Study in general: The earlier regimen, radiotherapy, temozolomide, or both, was most often both.

Study conclusions and caveats: Seemingly, pseudoprogression had no relation to changes in the top peripheral T cell clonotypes.

The sample consisted of PBMCs, taken from a glioma patient treated with radiotherapy, temozolomide or both. The V call is TRBV6-1, the J call TRBJ1-5; D perhaps matches TRBD1 (5 bases). This TCR derives from a man aged 35 to 55 with glioma. Some clones in this sample may be carry-over from other donors' samples. The CDR3 loop reads CASSVAGSQPQHF. The CDR3 DNA follows: TGTGCCAGCAGTGTGGCAGGGAGTCAGCCCCAGCATTTT.